Included here is one T cell receptor (beta chain) sequence, with context. As yet, its antigen is unknown. The repertoire was sequenced with immunoSEQ multiplex PCR; TCRdb's copy has only in-frame clones and lacks some. The profile covers around 250,000 clones, with approximately 93% appearing a single time and 0.55% taken by the ten largest. CDR3 size: 16 residues. Germline CDR1 and CDR2: SGDLS and YYNGEE. Trimming left V 2 bases short and J 1 base short, with 14 bases between. This sample is drawn from a study of T cell responses to AZD1222 COVID-19 vaccine. Study results and caveats: Nearly half of unique spike-specific TCRs reportedly avoided B.1.351 and B.1.1.7 mutated regions. Spike-spanning, vaccine-associated CD4 TCRs were dominant at 160-218 and 743-854.

This sequence originates from an adult in good health. The rearrangement joins TRBV9 to TRBJ2-3; the D gene is possibly TRBD2 (6 bases). The sequencing here drew on peripheral blood, taken on day 0 of AZD1222 vaccination. DNA for the CDR3: TGTGCCAGCAGCGTCGGAGGGAGCTGGGGCACAGATACGCAGTATTTT. Residues: CASSVGGSWGTDTQYF.